This T cell receptor beta chain was profiled in a study of beta chain features in type 1 diabetes. Trimming removed 3 bases from V and 3 bases from J; junction bases left unmatched: 17. Looked up from germline, CDR1 is SGHRS and CDR2 is YFSETQ. The CDR3 loop spans 20 amino acids. The investigators reverse transcribed all of the isolated RNA, so they sequenced expressed TCRB transcripts. Measured with immunoSEQ multiplex PCR; TCRdb has only the in-frame clones, and not every one. This table holds some 400,000 clones, around 15% found once. The sequence came from a woman aged 18-29 years in good health. The chain recombines TRBV5-1 with TRBJ2-1; 11 bases agree with TRBD2. The sequenced sample consisted of naive CD4+ T cells from blood. CDR3 bases: TGCGCCAGCAGCTCCATAGGCCTAGCGGGAGGTTCTGGCGGCTACAATGAGCAGTTCTTC. Translating gives CASSSIGLAGGSGGYNEQFF.